This T cell receptor beta chain was recovered during a study of regulatory T cells in long-lasting Graves disease. Arm-PCR with iRepertoire HTBI primers amplified the CDR3 regions for these TCR beta libraries. TCRdb used MiXCR to reprocess the multiplex PCR reads, holding one entry per CDR3 protein. The sample lists 600,000 to 650,000 distinct CDR3 sequences; 16% were seen once. The time point is: newly diagnosed GD, antithyroid drugs for less than 3 months. RNA from PBMCs was the source of the TCR library. The source of the patients was an endocrinology department in Xi'an, China. Per the germline V gene, CDR1 is LGHDT and CDR2 is YNNKEL (reference sequence). V lost 3 bases and J 0 bases, leaving 9 bases between the germline ends. The CDR3 is made up of 14 amino acids. Study-level findings and limits: Persistent patients shared about 3,000 public clonotypes among themselves. Newly diagnosed patients shared fewer, at more than 850.

This clonotype was found many times. Its antigen is currently unknown. The same data also went into a second study, on T cells in Graves' hyperthyroidism and ophthalmopathy. As reported in that work: Exclusion criteria comprised uncontrolled infection, other autoimmune disease, pregnancy or lactation. A model built on 13 V-J features separated ophthalmopathy from stable hyperthyroidism.

This chain links TRBV3-1 with TRBJ2-7; D is perhaps TRBD1 or TRBD2 (5 bases each). This sample comprised peripheral blood mononuclear cells (PBMCs), obtained at new diagnosis, from a patient treated with antithyroid drugs. The TCR was taken from a woman in her 30s with Graves disease. The CDR3 DNA reads as TGTGCCAGCAGCCATGGTGGGGGCTCCTACGAGCAGTACTTC. Its protein product is CASSHGGGSYEQYF.